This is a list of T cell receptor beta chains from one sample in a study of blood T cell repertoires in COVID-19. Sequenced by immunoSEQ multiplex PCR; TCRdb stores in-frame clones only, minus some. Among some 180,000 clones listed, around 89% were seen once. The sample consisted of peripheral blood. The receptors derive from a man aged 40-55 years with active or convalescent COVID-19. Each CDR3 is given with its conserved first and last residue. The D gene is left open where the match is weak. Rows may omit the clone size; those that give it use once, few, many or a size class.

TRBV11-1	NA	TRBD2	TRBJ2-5	TGTGCCAGCAGCTTAGCGCCTAGCGGGAACACAGGGGAGACCCAGTACTTC	CASSLAPSGNTGETQYF
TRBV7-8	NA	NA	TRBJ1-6	TGTGCCAGCAGCTTAGGCCAGGGAAGGTCACCCCTCCACTTT	CASSLGQGRSPLHF
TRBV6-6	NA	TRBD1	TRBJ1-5	TGTGCCAGCACTCCGACAGGGGGGAGCAATCAGCCCCAGCATTTT	CASTPTGGSNQPQHF
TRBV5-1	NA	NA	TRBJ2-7	TGCGCCAGCAGCTTGTACGGAGACTACGAGCAGTACTTC	CASSLYGDYEQYF
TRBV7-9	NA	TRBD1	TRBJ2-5	TGTGCCAGCAGCCCAGTCCGGTCATCCGGGACAGGGTCGAAGACCCAGTACTTC	CASSPVRSSGTGSKTQYF
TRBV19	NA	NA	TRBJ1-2	TGTGCCAGTAGTGCGGACTCCTCGCCCTTCTATGGCTACACCTTC	CASSADSSPFYGYTF
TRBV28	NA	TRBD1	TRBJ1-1	TGTGCCAGCAACCCCGCCATAACCGGGACAGGGGGAAATGCTGAAGCTTTCTTT	CASNPAITGTGGNAEAFF
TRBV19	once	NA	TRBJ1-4	TGTGCCAGTAGTAGAGGGTCAACTAATGAAAAACTGTTTTTT	CASSRGSTNEKLFF
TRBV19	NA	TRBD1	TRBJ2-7	TGTGCCAGTAGTATACAGGGGGCCCACGAGCAGTACTTC	CASSIQGAHEQYF
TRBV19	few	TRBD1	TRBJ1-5	TGTGCCAGTAGTGAGGACAGGGGGCCTGGACAGCCCCAGCATTTT	CASSEDRGPGQPQHF
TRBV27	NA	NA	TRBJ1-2	TGTGCCAGCAGTTTCCGGTCGGAGAACTATGGCTACACCTTC	CASSFRSENYGYTF
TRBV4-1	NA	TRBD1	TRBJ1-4	TGCGCCAGCAGCCAGGGACAGTACGGTGAAAAACTGTTTTTT	CASSQGQYGEKLFF
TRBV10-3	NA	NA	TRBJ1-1	TGTGCCATCGGGGGCGGGGGCCCTGAAGCTTTCTTT	CAIGGGGPEAFF
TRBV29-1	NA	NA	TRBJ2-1	TGCAGCGTGGACCGGGGGACGGACACCCCCAATGAGCAGTTCTTC	CSVDRGTDTPNEQFF
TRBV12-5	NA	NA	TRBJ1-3	TGTGCTAGTGGTTTGGACTACACCATATATTTT	CASGLDYTIYF
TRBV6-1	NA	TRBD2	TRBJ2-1	TGTGCCAGCAGTGAACGGCGGGAGAATGTTAATGAGCAGTTCTTC	CASSERRENVNEQFF
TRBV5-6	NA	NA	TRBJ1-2	TGTGCCAGCAACCTCTATGCCGACTATGGCTACACCTTC	CASNLYADYGYTF
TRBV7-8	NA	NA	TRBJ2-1	TGTGCCAGCAGCCTCGGCGGGCCGGGCAATGAGCAGTTCTTC	CASSLGGPGNEQFF
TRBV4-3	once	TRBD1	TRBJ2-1	TGCGCCAGCAGCCAGGGGACAGGGGCCTACAATGAGCAGTTCTTC	CASSQGTGAYNEQFF
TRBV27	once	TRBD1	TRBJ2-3	TGTGCCAGCAGGCGGACAGGACGCACAGATACGCAGTATTTT	CASRRTGRTDTQYF
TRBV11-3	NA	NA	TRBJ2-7	TGTGCCAGCAGCTTAGCGGGAAGAGGCGAGCAGTACTTC	CASSLAGRGEQYF
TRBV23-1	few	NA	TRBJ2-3	TGCGCCAGCAGTCAATCGTTTGGGCATCTATGTACAGATACGCAGTATTTT	CASSQSFGHLCTDTQYF
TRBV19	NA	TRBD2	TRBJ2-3	TGTGCCAGTAGTATAATAATGGGCGGGAGGGCCAGAGATACGCAGTATTTT	CASSIIMGGRARDTQYF
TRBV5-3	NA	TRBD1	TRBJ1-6	TGTGCCCGGTGTTACACCGGGACAGGGAGGGGTTCACCCCTCCACTTT	CARCYTGTGRGSPLHF
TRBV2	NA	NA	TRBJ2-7	TGTGCCAGCACCTCATCCGGGACACCCTACGAGCAGTACTTC	CASTSSGTPYEQYF
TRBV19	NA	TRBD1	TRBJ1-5	TGTGCCAGTCACAGGGGGGCGAATTCGGGTCAGCCCCAGCATTTT	CASHRGANSGQPQHF
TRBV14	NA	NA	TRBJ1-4	TGTGCCAGCAGCCAAGATCCGAGGGGGACGGGAAAGAATGAAAAACTGTTTTTT	CASSQDPRGTGKNEKLFF
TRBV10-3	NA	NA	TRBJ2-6	TGTGCCATCAGGGAATCGGCGGTAGGGGCCAACGTCCTGACTTTC	CAIRESAVGANVLTF
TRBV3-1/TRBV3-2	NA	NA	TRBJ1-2	TGTGCCAGCCAACGGGGGTTTGAAGATGGCTACACCTTC	CASQRGFEDGYTF
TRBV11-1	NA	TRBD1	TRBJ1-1	TGTGCCAGCAGCCCTCGACAGGGGGCGCAGACTGAAGCTTTCTTT	CASSPRQGAQTEAFF
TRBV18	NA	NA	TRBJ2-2	TGTGCCAGCTCACCACAGGAGACCACCGGGGAGCTGTTTTTT	CASSPQETTGELFF
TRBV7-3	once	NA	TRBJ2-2	TGTGCCAGCAGCTCTGGGAGGAACACCGGGGAGCTGTTTTTT	CASSSGRNTGELFF
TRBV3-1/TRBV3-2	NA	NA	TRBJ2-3	TGTGCCAGCAGCCAAGATCCAGGGAAAGATACGCAGTATTTT	CASSQDPGKDTQYF
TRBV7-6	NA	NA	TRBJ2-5	TGTGCCAGCAGCTCCCGACCGGCGGGGACCTCTGAGACCCAGTACTTC	CASSSRPAGTSETQYF
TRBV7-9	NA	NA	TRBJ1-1	TGTGCCAGCAGCACCGGGAAGGTAGGCACTGAAGCTTTCTTT	CASSTGKVGTEAFF
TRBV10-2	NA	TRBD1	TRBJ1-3	TGCGCCACCACCACAGGGGCGAGCTCTGGAAACACCATATATTTT	CATTTGASSGNTIYF
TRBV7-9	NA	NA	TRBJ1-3	TGTGCCAGCAGCTCCAGCTCTGGAAACACCATATATTTT	CASSSSSGNTIYF
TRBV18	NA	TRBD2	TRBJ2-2	TGTGCCAGCTCACCGATACTAGCGTCTTTGAACACCGGGGAGCTGTTTTTT	CASSPILASLNTGELFF
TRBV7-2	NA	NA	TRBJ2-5	TGTGCCAGCAGCTTACTCCGGGAGAGTGAGACCCAGTACTTC	CASSLLRESETQYF
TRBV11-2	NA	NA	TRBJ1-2	TGTGCCAGCAGCTTAGAACCACGTAGGGGTTGGTACACCTTC	CASSLEPRRGWYTF
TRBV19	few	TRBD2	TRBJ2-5	TGTGCCAGTACTCCAACTAGCGGGGGCCGGGGGACCCAGTACTTC	CASTPTSGGRGTQYF
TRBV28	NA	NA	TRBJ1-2	TGTGCCAGCAGTGTCCTCCTAATAGGCTACACCTTC	CASSVLLIGYTF
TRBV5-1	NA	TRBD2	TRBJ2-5	TGCGCCAGCAGCTTGGCCAAGCTATGGGGTAGCGGGAAACAAGAGACCCAGTACTTC	CASSLAKLWGSGKQETQYF
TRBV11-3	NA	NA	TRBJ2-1	TGTGCCAGCAGACAGTCTAGCGAGAGCTCCTACAATGAGCAGTTCTTC	CASRQSSESSYNEQFF
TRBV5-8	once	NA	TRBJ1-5	TGTGCCAGCAGCTTGCGCAGGGTCGGACAGCCCCAGCATTTT	CASSLRRVGQPQHF
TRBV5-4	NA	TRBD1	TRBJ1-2	TGTGCCAGCAGCCCAGGGACAGGGGGTGGCTACACCTTC	CASSPGTGGGYTF
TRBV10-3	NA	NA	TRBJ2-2	TGTGCCATCAGCCCAGAGAGGGCTTTGAACACCGGGGAGCTGTTTTTT	CAISPERALNTGELFF
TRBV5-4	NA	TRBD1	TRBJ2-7	TGTGCCATCGGACAGGGGAAGTCCTACGAGCAGTACTTC	CAIGQGKSYEQYF
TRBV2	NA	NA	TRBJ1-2	TGTGCCAGCAGCTTTGAGGGGGGGCGCGGGTATGGCTACACCTTC	CASSFEGGRGYGYTF
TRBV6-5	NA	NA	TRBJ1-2	TGTGCCAGCAGTTACGGACAGAACTATGGCTACACCTTC	CASSYGQNYGYTF
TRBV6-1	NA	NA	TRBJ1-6	TGTGCCAGCAGTGAAGCCCTCCAGTCCCATAATTCACCCCTCCACTTT	CASSEALQSHNSPLHF
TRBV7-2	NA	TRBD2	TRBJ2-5	TGTGCCAGCAGACCTATCGGGCTAGCGGAAGAGACCCAGTACTTC	CASRPIGLAEETQYF
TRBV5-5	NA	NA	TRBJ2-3	TGTGCCAGCAGCCTGGGGCGGGGGCCTTCCACAGATACGCAGTATTTT	CASSLGRGPSTDTQYF